Described below is a single T cell receptor (beta chain) sequence and its context. Its matching antigen is unknown. Assay used: immunoSEQ multiplex PCR; TCRdb lists only in-frame clones, some missing. The sample has more than 70,000 clones; about 85% are singletons. Germline V gene sequence: CDR1 KGHSH, CDR2 LQKENI. CDR3 size: 15 residues. Losses at the gene ends were 3 bases for V and 6 bases for J; bases not matched to a gene: 4. The data were taken from a study of OX40 agonist ivuxolimab in advanced cancers. Background on the study: Those treated in dose escalation had hepatocellular carcinoma, melanoma, renal cell cancer or head and neck cancer. Under the entry rules, prior anti-PD-1, anti-PD-L1 or anti-CTLA-4 therapy was allowed, and about 40% had some. Overall study findings and caveats: Clonal expansion from baseline to week 6 occurred in both CD4+ and CD8+ T cells. CD4+ T cells averaged fewer expanded clones than CD8+ T cells.

The TCR was taken from an adult with an advanced solid tumor such as melanoma, head and neck, liver or kidney cancer. The sequencing used CD4+ or CD8+ T cells sorted from blood, collected in a trial of the OX40 agonist ivuxolimab. This chain uses TRBV18 with TRBJ2-1; TRBD2 matches at 11 bases. The CDR3 reads CASSPLAGGLNEQFF. CDR3 nucleotides: TGTGCCAGCTCACCCCTAGCGGGGGGTCTCAATGAGCAGTTCTTC.